One T cell receptor (beta chain) is described in this entry. Its antigen is unidentified. Method: immunoSEQ multiplex PCR; TCRdb's copy keeps in-frame clones and lacks some. The data contain about 76,000 clones, about 93% of them singletons. This sample is drawn from a study of brain T cells in children with intractable seizures. The sequenced cases were selected for having the highest brain T cell transcript signatures. Patients received at least one anti-epileptic drug before surgery. V lost 7 bases, J lost 2 bases, and 12 bases lay in between. This CDR3 has 14 residues. Germline V gene lookup returns CDR1 LGHNA and CDR2 YNFKEQ. General study points: Pre-surgery blood may have been undersampled, hiding some clones. Viral specificity was inferred only from CDR3 similarity; HCMV serostatus was unknown.

The sample in question was peripheral blood, obtained at surgery. The rearrangement links TRBV4-2 to TRBJ2-4; D might be TRBD2 (7 bases). The TCR originated in a boy younger than two with tuberous sclerosis and intractable seizures. CDR3 nucleotides: TGTGCCAGCAACGAGGGGGGGACCAAAAACATTCAGTACTTC. This gives the protein CASNEGGTKNIQYF.